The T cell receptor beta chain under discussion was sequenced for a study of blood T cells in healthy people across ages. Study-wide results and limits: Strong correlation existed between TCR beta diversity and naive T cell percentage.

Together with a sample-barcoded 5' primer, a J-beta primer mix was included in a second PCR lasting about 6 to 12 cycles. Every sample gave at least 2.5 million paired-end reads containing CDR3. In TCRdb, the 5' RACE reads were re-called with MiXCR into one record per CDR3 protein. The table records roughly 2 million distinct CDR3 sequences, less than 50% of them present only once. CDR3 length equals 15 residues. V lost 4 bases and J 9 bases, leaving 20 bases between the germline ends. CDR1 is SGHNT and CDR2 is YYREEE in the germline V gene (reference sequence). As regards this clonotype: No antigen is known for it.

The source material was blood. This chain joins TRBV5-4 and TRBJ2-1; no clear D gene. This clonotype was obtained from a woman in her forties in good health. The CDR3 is CASSIRRSLFGEQFF. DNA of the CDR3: TGTGCCAGCAGCATCAGGCGATCCCTTTTTGGTGAGCAGTTCTTC.